Shown below are 29 T cell receptor beta chains from a single sample sequenced in a study of control samples from healthy donors and cancer patients (dated by TCRdb to the early 2020s). Receptors were amplified or captured by the immunoSEQ multiplex PCR assay. The table comes from immuneACCESS by way of TCRdb, which keeps in-frame sequences with V and J called. Part of the clones is missing from these tables; in studies checked, under half for an unresolved V gene and the rest for unknown reasons. The table for this sample lists over 150,000 clones; around 90% of them were counted only once. The ten top clones hold approximately 1.5% of the sample. What was sequenced was blood. These receptors originate from a man aged 30 to 45 in good health.

The CDR3 bases are TGTGCTAGTGGTTACCAGAAGACCCGACTCCCTGGAAACACCATATATTTT. Translated: CASGYQKTRLPGNTIYF. The chain couples TRBV12-5 to TRBJ1-3; D unresolved. The V end lost 4 bases, the J end lost 2 bases, and 18 bases lay between the germline ends. Germline lookup yields CDR1 LGHNT and CDR2 FRNRAP. This CDR3 comprises 17 residues.

The V call is TRBV19, the J call TRBJ1-5; 7 bases fit TRBD1. With V trimmed by 0 bases and J by 7 bases, 6 bases remained unmatched. This CDR3 region has 15 residues. Germline CDR1 is LNHDA and CDR2 is SQIVND (reference sequence). In nucleotides, the CDR3 is TGTGCCAGTAGTATAGAGGGGACAGCGGGCCAGCCCCAGCATTTT. This sequence encodes CASSIEGTAGQPQHF.

In this sample, this clone turned up once. The chain uses TRBV5-1 and TRBJ1-2, with TRBD1 identical over 7 bases. The CDR3 totals 13 residues. The V segment lost 3 bases and the J segment 8 bases; nucleotides outside the gene matches: 7. Germline V gives CDR1 SGHRS, CDR2 YFSETQ. The CDR3 DNA sequence: TGCGCCAGCAGCTACGACAGGGAGGGCGGCTACACCTTC. This encodes CASSYDREGGYTF.

V usage is TRBV19 and J usage is TRBJ2-5; the D gene is possibly TRBD1 (5 bases). CDR1 and CDR2 (germline): LNHDA, SQIVND (reference sequence). The CDR3 extends over 13 amino acids. V gave up 3 bases and J gave up 4 bases, with 9 bases separating them. CDR3 loop: CASSIGHRETQYF. CDR3 in DNA: TGTGCCAGTAGTATCGGACATCGAGAGACCCAGTACTTC.

The chain has TRBV7-8 and TRBJ1-6, with D uncertain. The CDR3 is 14 amino acids. Germline V gives CDR1 SGHVS, CDR2 FQNEAQ. Trimming removed 5 bases at V and 6 bases at J, with 11 bases between. The CDR3 coding sequence is TGTGCCAGCAGCCGGGAGATGGGTAATTCACCCCTCCACTTT. Translation: CASSREMGNSPLHF.

The chain is built from TRBV28 and TRBJ1-5; no clear D gene. The V and J ends lost 6 bases and 5 bases respectively, with 11 bases between them. CDR3 length: 13 residues. Germline CDR1 and CDR2: MDHEN and SYDVKM. The DNA of the CDR3 is TGTGCCAGCAGGGCACTTCTAGATCAGCCCCAGCATTTT. Its protein product is CASRALLDQPQHF.

The rearrangement joins TRBV5-4 to TRBJ2-3; 11 bases are a match to TRBD2. In germline, CDR1 is SGHNT, CDR2 YYREEE (reference sequence). The CDR3 covers 16 residues. After removal of 3 bases from V and 5 bases from J, the junction contained 8 bases not matched to a gene. CDR3: CASSSPSSGGKDTQYF. DNA of the CDR3: TGTGCCAGCAGCTCGCCCTCTAGCGGGGGGAAAGATACGCAGTATTTT.

The V call is TRBV21-1, the J call TRBJ2-3; the table gives TRBD2 as D, unverified against the DNA. TRBV21-1 is assigned pseudogene status. The CDR3 contains 21 residues. The CDR3 spells CASSKDVTRLAEYTSTDTQYF. In DNA, the CDR3 is TGTGCCAGCAGCAAAGACGTCACACGACTAGCGGAGTACACTAGCACAGATACGCAGTATTTT.

J is TRBJ2-5 and V is TRBV28; tentatively, D is TRBD2 (6 bases). CDR1 is MDHEN and CDR2 is SYDVKM in the germline V gene. The length of the CDR3 is 12 residues. The DNA of the CDR3 is TGTGCGACGGGGGACGGGGCGCTGATCCAGTACTTC. It is translated as CATGDGALIQYF.

V is TRBV5-8 and J is TRBJ1-2; 9 bases are shared with TRBD1. V trimming: 5 bases; J trimming: 2 bases; junction bases outside the gene matches: 7. The CDR3 spans 15 residues. Germline CDR1 reads SGHTS; CDR2 reads YDEGEE. CDR3 sequence: CASSPGTGRNYGYTF. The CDR3 region has the DNA TGTGCCAGCAGTCCCGGGACAGGGAGGAACTATGGCTACACCTTC.

The J gene is TRBJ1-2, the V gene TRBV28; D ambiguous. Trimming took off 3 bases at V and 6 bases at J, with 11 bases between the two ends. This CDR3 comprises 13 residues. Looked up from germline, CDR1 is MDHEN and CDR2 is SYDVKM. CDR3 in amino acids: CASSFVQYNGYTF. In nucleotides, the CDR3 is TGTGCCAGCAGTTTTGTACAGTATAATGGCTACACCTTC.

V gene TRBV5-1 combines with J gene TRBJ1-2, with no clear D. In germline, CDR1 is SGHRS, CDR2 YFSETQ. This CDR3 has 13 amino acids. V gave up 1 base and J gave up 8 bases, with 12 bases separating them. CDR3 in amino acids: CASSLRREGGYTF. CDR3 DNA: TGCGCCAGCAGCTTGAGACGGGAAGGGGGCTACACCTTC.

This rearrangement joins TRBV30 to TRBJ2-7; a weak D match, TRBD2 (5 bases). Trimming stripped 5 bases from V and 6 bases from J, with 14 bases between. This CDR3 is 12 amino acids long. Germline CDR1 reads GTSNPN; CDR2 reads SVGIG (reference sequence). DNA for the CDR3: TGTGCCTGGGGAGGTTTCCCGCGCGAGCAGTACTTC. Its protein product is CAWGGFPREQYF.

The V gene is TRBV11-1, the J gene TRBJ2-5, with 8 bases identical to TRBD2. V was clipped by 3 bases and J by 1 base; unmatched bases: 7. Germline loops: CDR1 SGHAT, CDR2 FQDESV (reference sequence). The CDR3 loop spans 16 amino acids. This chain's CDR3 is CASSFGSGSPQETQYF. Written as DNA, the CDR3 is TGTGCCAGCAGCTTTGGGAGCGGGAGTCCCCAAGAGACCCAGTACTTC.

CDR3 region: CASSQEPNRGAYEQYF. DNA of the CDR3: TGCGCCAGCAGCCAAGAACCGAACAGGGGGGCCTACGAGCAGTACTTC. The chain employs TRBV4-3 and TRBJ2-7; 8 nucleotides match TRBD1. The V gene end was trimmed by 0 bases and the J gene end by 2 bases; junction bases not matched to a gene: 6. This CDR3 region has 16 residues. Germline V CDR1 and CDR2: LGHNA, YSLEER.

Regarding this clone: This same CDR3 is encoded by further DNA sequences in the sample. The chain links TRBV3-1 (or the pseudogene TRBV3-2) to TRBJ1-5; perhaps TRBD1 as D (5 bases). The germline V gene has CDR1 LGHDT and CDR2 YNNKEL (reference sequence). The V and J ends lost 1 base and 4 bases respectively, with 5 bases between them. The CDR3 runs 13 residues. CDR3 sequence: CASSQGGNQPQHF. DNA for the CDR3: TGTGCCAGCAGCCAAGGGGGGAATCAGCCCCAGCATTTT.

This chain joins TRBV18 and TRBJ2-1, with 8 bases that match TRBD2. Trimming at V came to 3 bases and at J to 5 bases, leaving 3 bases not matched to a gene. Germline CDR1 is KGHSH and CDR2 is LQKENI. This CDR3 comprises 14 residues. CDR3 in DNA: TGTGCCAGCTCACCCATACTAGCGGACAATGAGCAGTTCTTC. This gives the protein CASSPILADNEQFF.

The gene calls are TRBV28 and TRBJ1-6, with 8 bases aligning to TRBD1. The germline V gene has CDR1 MDHEN and CDR2 SYDVKM. J was trimmed by 4 bases and V by 3 bases; bases with no gene match: 5. The length of the CDR3 is 16 residues. The CDR3, as DNA: TGTGCCAGCAGTTTCTCCGGACAGGGATATAATTCACCCCTCCACTTT. It yields the protein CASSFSGQGYNSPLHF.

The chain couples TRBV9 to TRBJ2-5; D not resolved. CDR3 length equals 14 residues. Trimming stripped 1 base from V and 5 bases from J, with 12 bases between. The V gene's germline CDR1 is SGDLS and CDR2 YYNGEE. The CDR3 DNA reads TGTGCCAGCAGCGTACACCCCTTTTCGGAGACCCAGTACTTC. This sequence encodes CASSVHPFSETQYF.

This chain links TRBV6-1 with TRBJ1-4; 10 bases match TRBD1. The length of the CDR3 is 16 residues. The V segment lost 4 bases and the J segment 10 bases; nucleotides outside the gene matches: 12. Germline loops: CDR1 MNHNS, CDR2 SASEGT. CDR3 sequence reads: CASSAATGTGAGKLFF. As DNA, the CDR3 is TGTGCCAGCAGTGCCGCGACCGGGACAGGGGCAGGAAAACTGTTTTTT.

The V call is TRBV24-1, the J call TRBJ1-5; D not certain. This CDR3 contains 14 residues. V dropped 4 bases and J dropped 0 bases, with 6 bases sitting between them. Germline V gene data show CDR1 as KGHDR and CDR2 as SFDVKD. The CDR3 DNA reads TGTGCCACCAGTGACTTCGATAGCAATCAGCCCCAGCATTTT. It codes for CATSDFDSNQPQHF.

The chain employs TRBV2 and TRBJ1-5; the D is unclear. There are 13 residues in the CDR3. Trimming shortened V by 4 bases and J by 4 bases, and 8 bases separated the two germline ends. Germline assignment: CDR1 SNHLY and CDR2 FYNNEI. The CDR3 DNA reads as TGTGCCAGCAGTGTTCAGGAAAATCAGCCCCAGCATTTT. This encodes CASSVQENQPQHF.

V and J are TRBV4-3 and TRBJ1-4, with D hard to call. The CDR3 has 15 residues. The germline gives CDR1 LGHNA, CDR2 YSLEER. Trimming took 4 bases from V and 3 from J, leaving 12 bases between them. CDR3: CASSLYSTSNEKLFF. DNA for the CDR3: TGCGCCAGCAGCCTATACAGTACCTCTAATGAAAAACTGTTTTTT.

This chain uses TRBV4-1 with TRBJ1-2; 7 nucleotides line up with TRBD1. Germline CDR1 is MGHRA and CDR2 is YSYEKL. The CDR3 covers 15 residues. V dropped 4 bases and J dropped 4; count of bases not matched to a gene: 9. The CDR3 sequence: CASSPEQGKSYGYTF. CDR3 nucleotide sequence: TGCGCCAGCAGCCCTGAACAGGGGAAGAGCTATGGCTACACCTTC.

This sequence joins TRBV7-7 and TRBJ1-1; D is unclear. CDR3 length: 13 amino acids. V was shortened by 5 bases and J by 2 bases, with 9 bases between the two germline ends. Germline V gene lookup returns CDR1 SSHAT and CDR2 FNYEAQ (reference sequence). CDR3 in amino acids: CASSAHQNTEAFF. The DNA of the CDR3 is TGTGCCAGCAGCGCCCATCAAAACACTGAAGCTTTCTTT. The entire variable domain, with the rest obtained from reference TRBV7-7 and TRBJ1-1, is as follows: GAGVSQSPRYKVTKRGQDVTLRCDPISSHATLYWYQQALGQGPEFLTYFNYEAQPDKSGLPSDRFSAERPEGSISTLTIQRTEQRDSAMYRCASSAHQNTEAFFGQGTRLTVV.

J is TRBJ1-5 and V is TRBV19; D remains ambiguous. The CDR3 sequence is 14 residues long. V lost 7 bases and J 4 bases, leaving 14 bases between the germline ends. Germline V gives CDR1 LNHDA, CDR2 SQIVND (reference sequence). CDR3 region: CASTYAQFNQPQHF. As DNA, the CDR3 is TGTGCCAGTACCTATGCACAGTTTAATCAGCCCCAGCATTTT.

The chain is built from TRBV20-1 and TRBJ2-3; D remains ambiguous. Germline lookup yields CDR1 DFQATT and CDR2 SNEGSKA (reference sequence). The CDR3 length is 10 residues. V was trimmed by 2 bases and J by 5 bases, leaving 2 bases between them. CDR3 amino acids: CSARKDTQYF. The CDR3 coding sequence is TGCAGTGCTAGAAAAGATACGCAGTATTTT.

This clone was seen a handful of times. The chain is built from TRBV27 and TRBJ1-1; possible D gene TRBD1, 5 bases. With 3 bases removed from V and 4 bases from J, the gap between germline ends came to 12 bases. Germline loops: CDR1 MNHEY, CDR2 SMNVEV (reference sequence). The CDR3 is 14 residues long. CDR3 in DNA: TGTGCCAGCAGTTTTAGCAGGGTGGTCACTGAAGCTTTCTTT. This sequence encodes CASSFSRVVTEAFF.

Details on this clone: The sample holds other DNA sequences that translate to the same CDR3. The V gene is TRBV5-6, the J gene TRBJ2-1; TRBD2 agrees at 12 bases. This CDR3 has 16 residues. V was pared by 4 bases and J by 6 bases, with 8 bases of the junction left unmatched. Germline V CDR1 and CDR2: SGHDT, YYEEEE. The CDR3 nucleotides read TGTGCCAGCAGCGATCGAACTAGCGGGGGGTTCAATGAGCAGTTCTTC. Amino acid sequence: CASSDRTSGGFNEQFF.